This TCR beta chain was recorded in a study of spatial heterogeneity in lung cancer. Regarding the study as a whole: Counts of expanded intratumoral alpha and beta TCRs tracked tumor mutation counts. Ubiquitous and regional nonsynonymous mutation counts were tracked by ubiquitous and regional expanded TCR counts, respectively.

All TCR cDNA molecules were individually tagged with a unique molecular identifier. TCRdb used MiXCR to reprocess the 5' RACE reads, holding one entry per CDR3 protein. Here the sample spans 3,600 or so distinct CDR3 sequences, 6.9% being singletons. Time point indicated: sample taken at primary tumor resection. No cells were sorted before sequencing. The whole RNA sequenced was extracted from tumor, nontumor lung or frozen PBMC. Germline V CDR1 and CDR2: MNHNY, SVGAGI (reference sequence). CDR3 length: 11 residues. V lost 5 bases and J lost 2, with 3 bases in between. Turning to this clonotype: Its antigen is as yet unknown. This beta chain turned up in a library designed for alpha chains; as an off-target read, its abundance says little.

The chain recombines TRBV6-6 with TRBJ2-5; no firm D call. Sequenced material: lung tumor tissue, taken at surgery. This sequence was found in a male donor with early-stage non-small cell lung cancer. The CDR3 here is CASSQQETQYF. The CDR3 nucleotides are TGTGCCAGCAGTCAGCAAGAGACCCAGTACTTC.